This T cell receptor (beta chain) originates from a study of T cell responses to AZD1222 COVID-19 vaccine. The CDR3 covers 16 residues. Germline values: CDR1 SGHVS, CDR2 FNYEAQ. The germline V and J ends were trimmed by 2 bases and 0 bases, with 10 bases remaining between them. Profiled with immunoSEQ multiplex PCR; TCRdb holds only in-frame clones, not every one. The sample holds about 110,000 clones, 89% seen once. V gene TRBV7-6 combines with J gene TRBJ2-2; the D is unclear. The sequence was obtained from an adult in good health. The sequencing here drew on peripheral blood, taken on day 0 of MenACWY control vaccination. The CDR3: CASSLRPTTNTGELFF. The CDR3 DNA sequence: TGTGCCAGCAGCTTAAGACCCACGACGAACACCGGGGAGCTGTTTTTT.